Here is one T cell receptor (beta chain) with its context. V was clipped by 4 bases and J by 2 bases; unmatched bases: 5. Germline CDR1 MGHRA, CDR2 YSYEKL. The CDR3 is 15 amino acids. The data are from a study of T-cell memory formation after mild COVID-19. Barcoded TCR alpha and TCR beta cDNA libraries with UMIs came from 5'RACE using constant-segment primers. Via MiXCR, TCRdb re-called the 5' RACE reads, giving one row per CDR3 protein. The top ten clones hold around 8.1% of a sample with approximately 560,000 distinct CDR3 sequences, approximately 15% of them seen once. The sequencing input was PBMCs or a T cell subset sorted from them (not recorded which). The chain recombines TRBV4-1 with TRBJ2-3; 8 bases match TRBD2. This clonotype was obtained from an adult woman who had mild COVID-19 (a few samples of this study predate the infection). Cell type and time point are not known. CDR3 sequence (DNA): TGCGCCAGCAGCCGCGCGGGGGGCCCCACAGATACGCAGTATTTT. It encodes CASSRAGGPTDTQYF.